This is a list of T cell receptor beta chains from one sample in a study of blood T cells in healthy people across ages. TCRdb independently ran MiXCR on the 5' RACE reads; one entry per CDR3 protein. Among approximately 730,000 distinct CDR3 sequences listed, approximately 43% were seen once. The material sequenced was blood. These receptors all stem from a woman aged 55-69 years in good health. Each CDR3 is given with its conserved first and last residue. The order of the fields is CDR3 protein, CDR3 DNA, J gene, D gene, clone size, V gene. The D gene is left open where the match is weak. The size field is filled for only some rows; it gives once, few, many or a size class.

CASSQGNYQPQHF	TGTGCCAGCAGCCAAGGGAATTATCAGCCCCAGCATTTT	TRBJ1-5	-	-	TRBV3-1
CASSVAEEAFF	TGTGCCAGCAGCGTCGCCGAAGAAGCTTTCTTT	TRBJ1-1	-	few	TRBV9
CASSSDSEVYEQYF	TGTGCCAGCAGTTCGGACAGCGAGGTCTACGAGCAGTACTTC	TRBJ2-7	-	-	TRBV12-3/TRBV12-4
CASRGGGHEQYF	TGTGCCAGCAGAGGAGGGGGTCATGAGCAGTACTTC	TRBJ2-5	-	-	TRBV12-3/TRBV12-4
CSARDPSGRGDEQFF	TGCAGTGCTAGAGATCCTAGCGGGAGAGGGGATGAGCAGTTCTTC	TRBJ2-1	TRBD2	-	TRBV20-1
CASSLAQGLAINEQYF	TGTGCCAGCAGCTTAGCACAGGGGTTGGCGATCAATGAGCAGTACTTC	TRBJ2-5	TRBD1	-	TRBV7-2
CASSPLGLARVAYEQYF	TGTGCCAGCAGCCCCCTTGGGCTAGCCCGAGTCGCCTACGAGCAGTACTTC	TRBJ2-7	-	-	TRBV3-1
CAISLLAGETGEQYF	TGTGCCATCAGCCTATTAGCGGGAGAGACGGGGGAGCAGTACTTC	TRBJ2-5	TRBD2	few	TRBV10-3
CASSETGGRDTQYF	TGTGCCAGCAGTGAGACGGGGGGCAGGGATACGCAGTATTTT	TRBJ2-3	-	once	TRBV6-4
CASSDYNEQFF	TGTGCCAGCAGTGACTACAATGAGCAGTTCTTC	TRBJ2-1	-	many	TRBV27
CASSSDIYNEQFF	TGTGCCAGCAGTTCGGACATCTACAATGAGCAGTTCTTC	TRBJ2-1	-	few	TRBV6-2/TRBV6-3
CASSLQADRAYNEQYF	TGTGCCAGCAGCTTACAGGCAGACAGAGCCTACAATGAGCAGTACTTC	TRBJ2-4	-	-	TRBV7-6
CASTNGQGTDTQYF	TGTGCCAGCACTAATGGACAGGGAACAGATACGCAGTATTTT	TRBJ2-3	TRBD1	once	TRBV6-2/TRBV6-3
CASSLDSLTDTQYF	TGTGCCAGCAGCCTGGACAGCTTAACAGATACGCAGTATTTT	TRBJ2-3	-	few	TRBV3-1
CASNLAAGQVDTQYF	TGTGCCAGCAATTTAGCGGCGGGGCAAGTAGATACGCAGTATTTT	TRBJ2-3	-	-	TRBV27
CASSPPPGQGGSNQPQHF	TGTGCCAGCTCACCCCCTCCGGGACAGGGTGGGAGCAATCAGCCCCAGCATTTT	TRBJ1-5	TRBD1	-	TRBV18
CASNLQGRQTEAFF	TGTGCCAGCAATCTACAGGGTAGACAGACTGAAGCTTTCTTT	TRBJ1-1	-	few	TRBV7-9
CASRAPGTGIFGGYTF	TGTGCCAGCAGGGCGCCCGGGACAGGGATTTTCGGTGGCTACACCTTC	TRBJ1-2	TRBD1	-	TRBV27
CASRNPGQGSYEQYF	TGTGCCAGCAGAAACCCGGGACAGGGCTCCTACGAGCAGTACTTC	TRBJ2-7	TRBD1	-	TRBV27
CASSPVAGEEHTGELFF	TGTGCCAGCAGCCCAGTAGCGGGGGAAGAACACACCGGGGAGCTGTTTTTT	TRBJ2-2	TRBD2	once	TRBV4-2
CSARGQGSYNEQFF	TGCAGCGCACGTGGACAGGGCTCCTACAATGAGCAGTTCTTC	TRBJ2-1	TRBD1	many	TRBV29-1
CSVGLLGSTEAFF	TGCAGCGTTGGGTTGCTAGGATCCACTGAAGCTTTCTTT	TRBJ1-1	-	-	TRBV29-1
CASSRLGQGGNGYTF	TGTGCCAGCAGTCGACTGGGACAGGGGGGGAATGGCTACACCTTC	TRBJ1-2	TRBD1	-	TRBV7-2
CASSQERAWNTEAFF	TGTGCCAGCAGCCAAGAACGCGCGTGGAACACTGAAGCTTTCTTT	TRBJ1-1	-	-	TRBV3-1
CASSQGYGGSMNTEAFF	TGTGCCAGCAGCCAAGGATATGGGGGCAGCATGAACACTGAAGCTTTCTTT	TRBJ1-1	-	-	TRBV3-1
CAISEGAGESIQYF	TGTGCCATCAGTGAGGGGGCAGGGGAGAGCATTCAGTACTTC	TRBJ2-4	-	few	TRBV10-3
CAWTTTGNQPQHF	TGTGCCTGGACCACGACAGGGAATCAGCCCCAGCATTTT	TRBJ1-5	TRBD1	-	TRBV30
CASQIAGGQETQYF	TGTGCCAGCCAGATAGCGGGCGGCCAAGAGACCCAGTACTTC	TRBJ2-5	TRBD2	-	TRBV6-2/TRBV6-3
CASSSPLGGRRGDTEAFF	TGTGCCAGCAGTTCTCCCCTTGGGGGGAGGCGGGGAGATACTGAAGCTTTCTTT	TRBJ1-1	-	-	TRBV12-3/TRBV12-4
CASTTDGGYTF	TGTGCCAGTACCACAGACGGTGGCTACACCTTC	TRBJ1-2	-	-	TRBV19
CASSQGRSRTQADTQYF	TGTGCCAGCAGCCAAGGTAGGAGTCGAACCCAGGCAGATACGCAGTATTTT	TRBJ2-3	-	-	TRBV4-2
CASSQVSNEQYF	TGTGCCAGCAGCCAAGTATCTAACGAGCAGTACTTC	TRBJ2-7	-	few	TRBV3-1
CASSQRDRVWGYTF	TGTGCCAGCAGCCAACGCGACAGGGTCTGGGGCTACACCTTC	TRBJ1-2	TRBD1	few	TRBV3-1
CASSQGLDYGYTF	TGTGCCAGCAGCCAGGGTCTGGACTATGGCTACACCTTC	TRBJ1-2	-	-	TRBV14
CASSELTEAFF	TGTGCCAGCAGTGAACTCACTGAAGCTTTCTTT	TRBJ1-1	-	few	TRBV2
CASGLDQVLAEAFF	TGTGCTAGTGGTTTAGACCAGGTTCTAGCTGAAGCTTTCTTT	TRBJ1-1	-	-	TRBV12-5
CASSLYTGGAGNQPQHF	TGTGCCAGCAGCTTGTATACAGGGGGCGCGGGCAATCAGCCCCAGCATTTT	TRBJ1-5	TRBD1	-	TRBV5-6
CASSPRLESYEQYF	TGTGCCAGCAGCCCCCGACTAGAAAGCTACGAGCAGTACTTC	TRBJ2-7	-	few	TRBV3-1
CASRSGTSLYEQYF	TGTGCCAGCAGGTCCGGGACTAGCCTCTACGAGCAGTACTTC	TRBJ2-7	TRBD2	-	TRBV6-2/TRBV6-3
CASSLGGGNPTDTQYF	TGTGCCAGCAGTTTAGGGGGGGGGAACCCCACAGATACGCAGTATTTT	TRBJ2-3	TRBD2	-	TRBV28
CASSLNVNTEAFF	TGTGCCAGCAGCTTAAATGTGAACACTGAAGCTTTCTTT	TRBJ1-1	-	few	TRBV11-3
CASSLPDGTYEQYF	TGCGCCAGCAGCTTACCGGACGGTACCTACGAGCAGTACTTC	TRBJ2-7	-	few	TRBV5-1
CASSQGRLDGTDTQYF	TGTGCCAGCAGCCAAGGACGACTAGATGGAACAGATACGCAGTATTTT	TRBJ2-3	-	-	TRBV13
CSAADLAGVGNEQFF	TGCAGTGCCGCGGATTTAGCGGGGGTCGGCAATGAGCAGTTCTTC	TRBJ2-1	TRBD2	-	TRBV20-1
CASSQNTGPFTEAFF	TGTGCCAGCAGTCAGAACACAGGCCCGTTCACTGAAGCTTTCTTT	TRBJ1-1	-	-	TRBV12-3/TRBV12-4
CASQATLAKNIQYF	TGTGCCAGCCAGGCAACACTAGCCAAAAACATTCAGTACTTC	TRBJ2-4	-	few	TRBV6-5
CASSTGQGNEQYF	TGTGCCAGCAGCACGGGACAGGGGAATGAGCAGTACTTC	TRBJ2-7	TRBD1	-	TRBV7-2
CASSLFSGTGGPYEQYF	TGTGCCAGCAGCTTGTTTTCCGGGACAGGGGGCCCCTACGAGCAGTACTTC	TRBJ2-7	TRBD1	-	TRBV14
CASSLVRTGLYGYTF	TGCGCCAGCAGCTTGGTGCGGACAGGGCTCTATGGCTACACCTTC	TRBJ1-2	TRBD1	-	TRBV5-1
CASSARPGGEQFF	TGTGCCAGCAGTGCAAGGCCAGGGGGTGAGCAGTTCTTC	TRBJ2-1	TRBD1	-	TRBV6-1
CSVDSSRTGELFF	TGCAGCGTTGACTCTAGCCGGACCGGGGAGCTGTTTTTT	TRBJ2-2	-	-	TRBV29-1
CSARQGVYEQYF	TGCAGTGCTAGACAGGGGGTCTACGAGCAGTACTTC	TRBJ2-7	TRBD1	-	TRBV20-1
CASSPQRGRKNIQYF	TGTGCCAGCTCACCACAAAGGGGCAGAAAAAACATTCAGTACTTC	TRBJ2-4	-	few	TRBV18
CASSLARQDSYGYTF	TGTGCCAGCAGCTTAGCCCGACAGGACTCCTATGGCTACACCTTC	TRBJ1-2	-	few	TRBV6-5